These T cell receptor beta chains were read from a single sample in a study of CD8 T cells in Susac syndrome. TCRdb reanalysed the immunoSEQ multiplex PCR reads using MiXCR and keeps one entry per CDR3 protein. The data hold a few hundred thousand distinct CDR3 sequences, with approximately 90% observed a single time. What was sequenced was CD8+ T cells from PBMCs. The receptors originated from a human donor with multiple sclerosis. Both conserved end residues are part of each CDR3. A D gene is named only where the DNA matches it firmly. Rows may omit the clone size; those that give it use once, few, many or a size class.

abundance,d_gene,j_gene,v_gene,CDR3aa
NA,TRBD1,TRBJ2-2,TRBV7-9,CASSNPRQGAETGELFF
NA,TRBD2,TRBJ2-1,TRBV9,CASSAGLAGVNEQFF
once,NA,TRBJ2-7,TRBV25-1,CASSDPQAVSHEQYF
NA,NA,TRBJ2-7,TRBV5-6,CASSPLGNLYEQYF
NA,TRBD2,TRBJ2-3,TRBV30,CAWGASPTSGGTDTQYF
NA,NA,TRBJ2-5,TRBV5-6,CASSLPPPGTYEETQYF
once,TRBD1,TRBJ2-2,TRBV6-5,CASSLQGTYTGELFF
NA,NA,TRBJ2-7,TRBV19,CASSAGSSYEQYF
NA,NA,TRBJ2-7,TRBV2,CASSVDSPYEQYF
NA,TRBD2,TRBJ2-1,TRBV20-1,CSATSGSTPAF
NA,TRBD2,TRBJ2-1,TRBV15,CATSSGTSGYNEQFF
NA,NA,TRBJ1-2,TRBV20-1,CSARDRAVGGWLVGYTF
NA,NA,TRBJ1-4,TRBV30,CAWNPEIPTATNEKLFF
NA,NA,TRBJ1-1,TRBV28,CASSPNLIWALNTEAFF
NA,NA,TRBJ2-2,TRBV11-3,CASSFQSRKLFF
NA,NA,TRBJ2-1,TRBV30,CAWSAGTRNEQFF
few,NA,TRBJ2-1,TRBV6-5,CASSYSGEQFF
once,TRBD2,TRBJ2-1,TRBV20-1,CSAGALAGYNEQFF
NA,NA,TRBJ2-5,TRBV4-3,CASSQDRGRPETQYF
NA,NA,TRBJ2-5,TRBV9,CASNPGAASETQYF
NA,TRBD2,TRBJ2-1,TRBV5-1,CASSLEASGEYNEQFF
few,TRBD1,TRBJ2-2,TRBV7-2,CASSLGETGGRTGELFF
NA,NA,TRBJ2-1,TRBV18,CASSPHPTVEQFF
NA,NA,TRBJ1-1,TRBV5-6,CASSWTDDMNTEAFF
NA,NA,TRBJ2-5,TRBV4-1,CASSQEGLASETQYF
once,NA,TRBJ1-3,TRBV14,CASSPGRTSGNTIYF
NA,NA,TRBJ1-1,TRBV19,CATVPPWGTEAFF
once,NA,TRBJ1-3,TRBV20-1,CSARVTGLYSGNTIYF
once,TRBD1,TRBJ2-5,TRBV30,CAWSQGAQETQYF
few,TRBD1,TRBJ2-2,TRBV2,CASSARDRGPGELFF
NA,NA,TRBJ1-2,TRBV13,CASSFGRLTNYGYTF
NA,TRBD1,TRBJ1-2,TRBV7-9,CASSADRGLSYTF
once,TRBD2,TRBJ2-7,TRBV5-1,CASSPGLARYEQYF
NA,TRBD1,TRBJ2-1,TRBV4-3,CASSQDEDRYNEQFF
NA,NA,TRBJ1-5,TRBV12-3/TRBV12-4,CASSPGHPESNQPQHF
once,TRBD1,TRBJ2-5,TRBV12-3/TRBV12-4,CASSRDRAREETQYF
NA,NA,TRBJ2-7,TRBV6-1,CASSYEQYF
NA,TRBD2,TRBJ2-3,TRBV9,CASSPTWALAGGSALTLTDTQYF
NA,NA,TRBJ2-7,TRBV5-1,CASSMALPGLSSYEQYF
NA,NA,TRBJ2-5,TRBV7-9,CASSLGMGETQYF
NA,NA,TRBJ2-1,TRBV24-1,CATSDFGAAHTNEQFF
NA,NA,TRBJ1-2,TRBV7-9,CASSFGPDYGYTF
NA,NA,TRBJ2-1,TRBV10-3,CAIGGGGEQFF
once,NA,TRBJ1-2,TRBV19,CASSIMGTDYGYTF
NA,NA,TRBJ2-3,TRBV7-9,CASSLQGGPMADTQYF
NA,NA,TRBJ1-2,TRBV19,CASSPAGGLNYGYTF
NA,TRBD2,TRBJ2-1,TRBV20-1,CSARKNGLAGGWEQFF
NA,NA,TRBJ2-7,TRBV10-2,CASSEISYEQYF
NA,NA,TRBJ1-5,TRBV6-2/TRBV6-3,CASSSREAAVAQHF